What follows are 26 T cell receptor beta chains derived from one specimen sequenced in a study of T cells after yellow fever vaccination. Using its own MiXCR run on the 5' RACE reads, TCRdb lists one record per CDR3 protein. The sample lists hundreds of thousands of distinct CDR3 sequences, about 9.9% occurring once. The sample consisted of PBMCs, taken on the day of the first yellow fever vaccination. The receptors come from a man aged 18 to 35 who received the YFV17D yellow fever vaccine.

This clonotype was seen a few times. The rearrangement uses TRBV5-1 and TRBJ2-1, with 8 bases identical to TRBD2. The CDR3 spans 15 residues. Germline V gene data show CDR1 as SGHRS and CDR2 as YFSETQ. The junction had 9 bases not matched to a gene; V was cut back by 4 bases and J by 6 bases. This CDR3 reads CASSPEGLEGNEQFF. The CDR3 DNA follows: TGCGCCAGCAGCCCGGAGGGACTAGAGGGCAATGAGCAGTTCTTC.

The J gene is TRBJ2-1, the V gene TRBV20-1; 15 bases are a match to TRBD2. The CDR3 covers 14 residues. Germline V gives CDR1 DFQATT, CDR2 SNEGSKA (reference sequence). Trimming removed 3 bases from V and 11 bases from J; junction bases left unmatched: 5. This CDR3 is CSASLGLAGGQQFF. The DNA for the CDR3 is TGCAGTGCTAGCTTGGGACTAGCGGGGGGACAGCAGTTCTTC.

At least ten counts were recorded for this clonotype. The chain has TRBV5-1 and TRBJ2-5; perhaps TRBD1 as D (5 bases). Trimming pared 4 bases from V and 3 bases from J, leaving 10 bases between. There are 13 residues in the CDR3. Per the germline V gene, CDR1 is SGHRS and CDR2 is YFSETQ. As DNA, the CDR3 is TGCGCCAGCAGCGCTGACAGCGAAGAGACCCAGTACTTC. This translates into CASSADSEETQYF.

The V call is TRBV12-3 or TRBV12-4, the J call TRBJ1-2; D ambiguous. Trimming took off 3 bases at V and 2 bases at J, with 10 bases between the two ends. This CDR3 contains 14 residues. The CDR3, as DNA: TGTGCCAGCAGTTTCGGTGAGGGAAACTATGGCTACACCTTC. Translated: CASSFGEGNYGYTF.

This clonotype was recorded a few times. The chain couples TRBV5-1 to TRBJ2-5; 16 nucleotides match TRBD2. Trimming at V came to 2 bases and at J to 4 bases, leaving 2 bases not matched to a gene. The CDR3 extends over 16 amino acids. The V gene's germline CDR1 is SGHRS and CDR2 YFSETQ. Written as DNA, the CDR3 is TGCGCCAGCAGCTTCGGGACTAGCGGGGGGGCAGAGACCCAGTACTTC. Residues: CASSFGTSGGAETQYF.

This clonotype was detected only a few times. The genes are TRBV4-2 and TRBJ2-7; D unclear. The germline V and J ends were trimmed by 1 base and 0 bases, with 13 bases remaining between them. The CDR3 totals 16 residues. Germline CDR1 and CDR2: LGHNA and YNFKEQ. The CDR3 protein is CASSQGASETSYEQYF. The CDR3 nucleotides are TGTGCCAGCAGCCAAGGGGCATCAGAGACCTCCTACGAGCAGTACTTC.

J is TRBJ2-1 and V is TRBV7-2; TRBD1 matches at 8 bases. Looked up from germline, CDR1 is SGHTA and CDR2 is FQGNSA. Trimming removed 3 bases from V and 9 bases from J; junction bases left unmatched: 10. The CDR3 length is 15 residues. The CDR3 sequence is CASSFVQGAEGEQFF. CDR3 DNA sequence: TGTGCCAGCAGCTTTGTTCAGGGGGCCGAGGGTGAGCAGTTCTTC.

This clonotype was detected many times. The CDR3 sequence: CASSLGPPGLVSGTDTQYF. In DNA, the CDR3 is TGTGCCAGCAGCTTAGGCCCACCGGGACTCGTCTCTGGCACAGATACGCAGTATTTT. The chain uses TRBV11-2 and TRBJ2-3, with D perhaps TRBD2 (6 bases). The V gene lost 1 base and the J gene lost 1 base, with 21 bases spanning the gap. CDR3 length equals 19 residues. CDR1 SGHAT and CDR2 FQNNGV come from the germline V gene.

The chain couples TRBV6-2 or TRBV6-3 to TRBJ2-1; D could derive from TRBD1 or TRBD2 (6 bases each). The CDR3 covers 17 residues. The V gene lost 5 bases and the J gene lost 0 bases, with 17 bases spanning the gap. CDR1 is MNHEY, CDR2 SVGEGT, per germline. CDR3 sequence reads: CASSQHRGPFSYNEQFF. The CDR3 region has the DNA TGTGCCAGCAGTCAACACCGGGGGCCGTTCTCCTACAATGAGCAGTTCTTC.

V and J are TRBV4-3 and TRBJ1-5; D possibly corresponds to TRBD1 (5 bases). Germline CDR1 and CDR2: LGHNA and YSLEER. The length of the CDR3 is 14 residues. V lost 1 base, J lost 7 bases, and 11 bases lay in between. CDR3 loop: CASSQVGGRQPQHF. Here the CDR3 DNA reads TGCGCCAGCAGCCAAGTGGGGGGTAGGCAGCCCCAGCATTTT.

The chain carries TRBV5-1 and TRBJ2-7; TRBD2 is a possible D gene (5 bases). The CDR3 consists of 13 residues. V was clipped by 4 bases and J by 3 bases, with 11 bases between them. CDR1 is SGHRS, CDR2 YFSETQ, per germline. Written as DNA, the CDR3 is TGCGCCAGCAGCAACGGGGTCTACTACGAGCAGTACTTC. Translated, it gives CASSNGVYYEQYF.

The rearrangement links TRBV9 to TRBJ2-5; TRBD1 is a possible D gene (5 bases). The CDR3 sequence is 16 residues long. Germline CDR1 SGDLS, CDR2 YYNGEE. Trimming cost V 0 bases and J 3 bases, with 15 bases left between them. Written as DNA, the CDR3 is TGTGCCAGCAGCGTAGCGGCAGGGTTTGAGGAAGAGACCCAGTACTTC. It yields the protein CASSVAAGFEEETQYF.

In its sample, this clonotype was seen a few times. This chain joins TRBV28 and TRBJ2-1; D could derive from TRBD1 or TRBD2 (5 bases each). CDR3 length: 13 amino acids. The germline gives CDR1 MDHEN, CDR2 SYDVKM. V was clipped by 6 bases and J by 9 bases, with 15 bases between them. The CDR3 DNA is TGTGCCAGCAGCCTTGGGGGTTTTCCTGAGCAGTTCTTC. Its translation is CASSLGGFPEQFF. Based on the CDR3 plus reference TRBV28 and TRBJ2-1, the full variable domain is DVKVTQSSRYLVKRTGEKVFLECVQDMDHENMFWYRQDPGLGLRLIYFSYDVKMKEKGDIPEGYSVSREKKERFSLILESASTNQTSMYLCASSLGGFPEQFFGPGTRLTVL.

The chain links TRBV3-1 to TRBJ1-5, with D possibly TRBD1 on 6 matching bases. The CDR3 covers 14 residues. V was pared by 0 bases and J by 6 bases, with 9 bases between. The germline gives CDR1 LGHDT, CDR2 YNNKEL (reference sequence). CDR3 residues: CASSQERGFQPQHF. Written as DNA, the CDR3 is TGTGCCAGCAGCCAAGAGAGGGGGTTTCAGCCCCAGCATTTT.

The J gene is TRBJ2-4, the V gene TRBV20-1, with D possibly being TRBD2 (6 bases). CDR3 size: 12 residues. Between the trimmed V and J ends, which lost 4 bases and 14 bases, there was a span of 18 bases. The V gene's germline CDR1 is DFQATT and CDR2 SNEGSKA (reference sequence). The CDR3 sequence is CSAKSSAWAEYF. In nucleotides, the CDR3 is TGCAGTGCTAAGTCTAGCGCCTGGGCTGAGTACTTC.

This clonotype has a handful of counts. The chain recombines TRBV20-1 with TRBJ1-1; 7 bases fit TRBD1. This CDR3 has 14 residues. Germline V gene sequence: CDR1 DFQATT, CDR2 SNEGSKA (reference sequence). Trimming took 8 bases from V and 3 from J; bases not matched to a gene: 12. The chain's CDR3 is CSTPSGTEDTEAFF. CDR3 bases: TGCAGTACCCCCTCCGGGACAGAGGACACTGAAGCTTTCTTT.

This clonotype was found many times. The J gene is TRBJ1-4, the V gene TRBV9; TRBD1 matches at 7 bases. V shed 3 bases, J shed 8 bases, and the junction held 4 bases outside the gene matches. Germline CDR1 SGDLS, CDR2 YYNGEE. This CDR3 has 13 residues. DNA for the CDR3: TGTGCCAGCAGCGGACAGGGCGGCGAAAAACTGTTTTTT. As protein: CASSGQGGEKLFF.

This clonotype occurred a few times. Written as DNA, the CDR3 is TGTGCCAGCAGTTACTCAGGACTGATCGCGGATACGCAGTATTTT. Translated: CASSYSGLIADTQYF. The genes are TRBV6-5 and TRBJ2-3, with D possibly matching TRBD2 (5 bases). From germline, CDR1 is MNHEY and CDR2 SVGAGI. Between the trimmed V and J ends, which lost 0 bases and 6 bases, there was a span of 13 bases. This CDR3 contains 15 residues.

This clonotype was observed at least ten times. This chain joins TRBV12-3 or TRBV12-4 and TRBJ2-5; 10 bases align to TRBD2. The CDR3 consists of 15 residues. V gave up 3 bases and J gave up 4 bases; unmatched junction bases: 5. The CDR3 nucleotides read TGTGCCAGCAGTTTCCGAGCGGGGGGGCCAGAGACCCAGTACTTC. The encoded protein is CASSFRAGGPETQYF.

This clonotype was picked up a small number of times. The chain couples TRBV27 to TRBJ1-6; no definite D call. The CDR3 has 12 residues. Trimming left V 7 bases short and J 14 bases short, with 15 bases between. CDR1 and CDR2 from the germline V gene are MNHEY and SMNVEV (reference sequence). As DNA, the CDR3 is TGTGCCAGCACCCCACGCCCAGAGGCCCTCCACTTT. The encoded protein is CASTPRPEALHF.

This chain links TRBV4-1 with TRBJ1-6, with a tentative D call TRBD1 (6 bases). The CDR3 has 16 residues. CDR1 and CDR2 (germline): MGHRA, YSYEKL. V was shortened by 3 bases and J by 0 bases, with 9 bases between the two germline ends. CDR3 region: CASSQDSPSYNSPLHF. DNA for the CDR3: TGCGCCAGCAGCCAGGACAGTCCCTCCTATAATTCACCCCTCCACTTT.

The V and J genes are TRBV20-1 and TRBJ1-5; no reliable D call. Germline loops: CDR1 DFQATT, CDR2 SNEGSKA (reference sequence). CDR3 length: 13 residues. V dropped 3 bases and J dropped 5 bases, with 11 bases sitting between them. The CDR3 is CSARPPWDQPQHF. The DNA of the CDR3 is TGCAGTGCTAGGCCCCCTTGGGATCAGCCCCAGCATTTT.

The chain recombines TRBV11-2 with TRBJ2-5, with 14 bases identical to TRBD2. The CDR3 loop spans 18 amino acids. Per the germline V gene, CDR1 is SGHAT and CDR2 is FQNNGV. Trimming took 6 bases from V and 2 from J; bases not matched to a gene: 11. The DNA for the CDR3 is TGTGCCAGCAGTCTATTCCCCCGACTAGCGGGGGGGCAAGAGACCCAGTACTTC. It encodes CASSLFPRLAGGQETQYF.

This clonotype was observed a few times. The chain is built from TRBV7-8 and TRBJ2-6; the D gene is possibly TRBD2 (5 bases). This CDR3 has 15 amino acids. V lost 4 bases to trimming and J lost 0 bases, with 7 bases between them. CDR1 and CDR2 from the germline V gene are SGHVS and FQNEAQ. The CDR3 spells CASSSRVSGANVLTF. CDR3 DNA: TGTGCCAGCAGCTCGCGGGTCTCTGGGGCCAACGTCCTGACTTTC.

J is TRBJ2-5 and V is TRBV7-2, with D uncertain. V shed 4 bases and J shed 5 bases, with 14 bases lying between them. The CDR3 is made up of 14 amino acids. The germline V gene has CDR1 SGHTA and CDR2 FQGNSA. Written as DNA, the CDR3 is TGTGCCAGCAGCTCCCGGACCAGTGGGGAGACCCAGTACTTC. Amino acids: CASSSRTSGETQYF.

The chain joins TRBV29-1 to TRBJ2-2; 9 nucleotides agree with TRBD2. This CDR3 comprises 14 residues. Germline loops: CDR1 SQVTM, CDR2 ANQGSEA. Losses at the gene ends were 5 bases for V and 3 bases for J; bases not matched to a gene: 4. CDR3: CSVLAGLHTGELFF. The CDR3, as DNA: TGCAGCGTTCTAGCGGGGCTACACACCGGGGAGCTGTTTTTT.